Each of the 3 T cell receptor beta chains below was sequenced from the same sample in a study of blood T cell repertoires in COVID-19 (TCRdb year 2020). The library was prepared using the immunoSEQ multiplex PCR assay. TCRdb obtained this table from immuneACCESS and retained in-frame rearrangements with V and J assigned. These tables miss some clones; where compared with another copy, unresolved V genes account for less than half of the shortfall, and the remainder is unexplained. Across this sample there are 200,000 to 250,000 clones, with roughly 88% seen only once. Approximately 1.3% of the sample lies in the top ten. The specimen sequenced was peripheral blood. All receptors come from a man older than 75 with acute or convalescent COVID-19.

This chain joins TRBV6-6 and TRBJ2-5; D is undetermined. This CDR3 comprises 13 residues. Trimming pared 5 bases from V and 3 bases from J, leaving 10 bases between. The germline V gene encodes CDR1 MNHNY and CDR2 SVGAGI (reference sequence). The CDR3 protein is CASSGFLKETQYF. The CDR3 region has the DNA TGTGCCAGCAGTGGCTTTTTGAAAGAGACCCAGTACTTC.

The chain employs TRBV7-9 and TRBJ1-1; D is possibly TRBD1 (5 bases). Germline CDR1 is SEHNR and CDR2 is FQNEAQ (reference sequence). The CDR3 sequence is 12 residues long. The V end lost 5 bases, the J end lost 10 bases, and 14 bases lay between the germline ends. The CDR3 DNA reads as TGTGCCAGCAGCCCTCCCGGGGGGATAGCTTTCTTT. This sequence encodes CASSPPGGIAFF.

This clone turned up a few times. The chain is built from TRBV7-8 and TRBJ1-5; D may be TRBD1 (5 bases). The V gene lost 8 bases and the J gene lost 1 base, with 15 bases spanning the gap. The CDR3 runs to 15 residues. Per the germline V gene, CDR1 is SGHVS and CDR2 is FQNEAQ. The CDR3 region is CASGPGGGSNQPQHF. The CDR3 nucleotides are TGTGCCAGCGGCCCCGGGGGAGGAAGCAATCAGCCCCAGCATTTT.